These 21 T cell receptor beta chains were sequenced from one sample in a study of CD8 T cells in Susac syndrome (dated by TCRdb to between 2018 and 2020). The library relied on the immunoSEQ multiplex PCR assay. RNA was extracted using the RNeasy kit, and roughly 0.5 to 1 ug of the RNA was reverse transcribed with random hexamers. TCRdb reprocessed the public reads (quality trimming at Q25 with fastp, clone calling with MiXCR) and kept in-frame beta chains. Merged by CDR3 protein, the rows form single entries marked with the most common genes and DNA. For this sample there are fewer than 250,000 distinct CDR3 sequences; 92% appear just once. The ten top clones hold around 0.15% of the sample. Source material: CD8+ T cells from PBMCs. The origin of the receptors is a human donor with multiple sclerosis.

This clonotype was seen a single time. The genes are TRBV29-1 and TRBJ2-3, with D maybe TRBD2 (6 bases). V was trimmed by 6 bases and J by 1 base, leaving 14 bases between them. The CDR3 extends over 14 amino acids. Germline V gene lookup returns CDR1 SQVTM and CDR2 ANQGSEA. CDR3 sequence (DNA): TGCAGCGTAATACAGACTAGGGGCACAGATACGCAGTATTTT. It specifies CSVIQTRGTDTQYF.

The J gene is TRBJ1-1, the V gene TRBV4-2; D gene unclear. CDR1 LGHNA and CDR2 YNFKEQ come from the germline V gene. Between the trimmed V and J ends, which lost 0 bases and 1 base, there was a span of 9 bases. The CDR3 contains 15 residues. CDR3 coding DNA: TGTGCCAGCAGCCAAGAGGACGGACCGAACACTGAAGCTTTCTTT. Protein sequence: CASSQEDGPNTEAFF.

This chain connects TRBV9 to TRBJ2-1; 12 bases are shared with TRBD2. Losses at the gene ends were 3 bases for V and 7 bases for J; bases not matched to a gene: 2. Germline CDR1 and CDR2: SGDLS and YYNGEE. The CDR3 sequence is 14 residues long. CDR3 protein: CASSATSGSNEQFF. CDR3 nucleotides: TGTGCCAGCAGCGCGACTAGCGGGAGTAATGAGCAGTTCTTC. The full variable domain, its missing parts supplied by reference TRBV9 and TRBJ2-1, is DSGVTQTPKHLITATGQRVTLRCSPRSGDLSVYWYQQSLDQGLQFLIQYYNGEERAKGNILERFSAQQFPDLHSELNLSSLELGDSALYFCASSATSGSNEQFFGPGTRLTVL.

This clonotype has only one observation. V and J are TRBV7-2 and TRBJ2-7; 9 bases align to TRBD2. V gave up 2 bases and J gave up 5 bases; unmatched junction bases: 10. CDR3 length equals 16 residues. Germline V lookup: CDR1 SGHTA, CDR2 FQGNSA. The CDR3 nucleotides read TGTGCCAGCAGCTTATTTTTAGGCGGGGGGGCCCACGAGCAGTACTTC. Protein product: CASSLFLGGGAHEQYF.

The J gene is TRBJ2-7, the V gene TRBV6-2 or TRBV6-3; 8 bases fit TRBD2. Germline V lookup: CDR1 MNHEY, CDR2 SVGEGT. The J segment lost 3 bases and the V segment lost 5 bases, leaving 15 bases of the junction unmatched. The CDR3 length is 17 residues. The CDR3 reads CASSGTSQARAYYEQYF. In DNA, the CDR3 is TGTGCCAGCAGTGGGACTAGTCAAGCGCGGGCTTACTACGAGCAGTACTTC.

V gene TRBV3-1 combines with J gene TRBJ2-2; D gene ambiguous. Germline CDR1 reads LGHDT; CDR2 reads YNNKEL (reference sequence). Trimming removed 2 bases at V and 3 bases at J, with 1 base between. This CDR3 has 12 residues. The CDR3 spells CASSQYTGELFF. CDR3 nucleotide sequence: TGTGCCAGCAGCCAATACACCGGGGAGCTGTTTTTT.

This sequence joins TRBV12-3 or TRBV12-4 and TRBJ2-2; 8 bases fit TRBD2. The CDR3 totals 14 residues. V was clipped by 7 bases and J by 7 bases; unmatched bases: 8. The CDR3 region has the DNA TGTGCCAGCATCCCGGGACTAGAAGGCGGGGAGCTGTTTTTT. Amino acids: CASIPGLEGGELFF.

This clonotype was found once. This sequence joins TRBV7-9 and TRBJ2-7; D uncertain. Germline-derived CDR1 and CDR2 are SEHNR and FQNEAQ (reference sequence). V was pared by 4 bases and J by 1 base, with 8 bases between. The CDR3 extends over 13 amino acids. The CDR3 DNA sequence: TGTGCCAGCAGCTCAGACAAGTCCTACGAGCAGTACTTC. The encoded protein is CASSSDKSYEQYF.

V and J are TRBV19 and TRBJ2-2; 8 bases are shared with TRBD2. Germline CDR1 is LNHDA and CDR2 is SQIVND (reference sequence). The CDR3 covers 13 residues. Trimming took 9 bases from V and 5 from J; bases not matched to a gene: 5. CDR3 nucleotide sequence: TGTGCCAGCGGGGGGGAGTTAACCGGGGAGCTGTTTTTT. Residues: CASGGELTGELFF.

J is TRBJ2-3 and V is TRBV30, with 7 bases matching TRBD2. The CDR3 covers 15 residues. Germline CDR1 reads GTSNPN; CDR2 reads SVGIG (reference sequence). V shed 2 bases and J 5 bases; nucleotides not matched to a gene: 10. CDR3 sequence: CAWSPGTKGGDTQYF. The CDR3, as DNA: TGTGCCTGGAGTCCCGGGACTAAAGGCGGAGATACGCAGTATTTT.

The chain links TRBV12-5 to TRBJ2-2; possibly TRBD2 for D (5 bases). CDR3 size: 16 residues. Germline V lookup: CDR1 LGHNT, CDR2 FRNRAP. Trimming pared 7 bases from V and 6 bases from J, leaving 21 bases between. The DNA for the CDR3 is TGTGCTAGTGCACTGTGGGGAGATCTGAGGTCCGGGGAGCTGTTTTTT. Protein sequence: CASALWGDLRSGELFF.

The chain recombines TRBV19 with TRBJ1-2, with TRBD1 matching 7 bases. J lost 3 bases, V lost 6 bases, and 4 bases had no gene match. Germline lookup yields CDR1 LNHDA and CDR2 SQIVND (reference sequence). CDR3 length: 13 residues. Here the CDR3 DNA reads TGTGCCAGTAGAGGGGACAGCTACTATGGCTACACCTTC. Amino acids: CASRGDSYYGYTF.

The chain couples TRBV30 to TRBJ2-2; TRBD2 aligns across 7 bases. Losses at the gene ends were 5 bases for V and 7 bases for J; bases not matched to a gene: 13. CDR1 and CDR2 (germline): GTSNPN, SVGIG (reference sequence). The CDR3 runs 15 residues. The CDR3 DNA reads TGTGCCTGGGAGGTTGCGGGAGTTTCCGTCGGGGAGCTGTTTTTT. Translating it yields CAWEVAGVSVGELFF.

The gene calls are TRBV4-3 and TRBJ2-2, with 7 positions matching TRBD1. Germline lookup yields CDR1 LGHNA and CDR2 YSLEER. This CDR3 contains 16 residues. The J segment lost 4 bases and the V segment lost 3 bases, leaving 8 bases of the junction unmatched. In DNA form, the CDR3 reads TGCGCCAGCAGCCACCATGACAGGGCGGGCACCGGGGAGCTGTTTTTT. Amino acids: CASSHHDRAGTGELFF.

The J gene is TRBJ1-2, the V gene TRBV7-9; D is perhaps TRBD1 (5 bases). Germline V gene data show CDR1 as SEHNR and CDR2 as FQNEAQ (reference sequence). This CDR3 is built from 14 residues. With 3 bases removed from V and 2 bases from J, the gap between germline ends came to 10 bases. In DNA form, the CDR3 reads TGTGCCAGCAGCTTGGGGGTCCCGAACTATGGCTACACCTTC. Amino acids: CASSLGVPNYGYTF.

This chain's CDR3 is CASSPGQGTSTDTQYF. As DNA, the CDR3 is TGTGCCAGCAGTCCGGGACAGGGGACGAGCACAGATACGCAGTATTTT. The chain couples TRBV2 to TRBJ2-3, with 10 bases lining up with TRBD1. CDR1 is SNHLY and CDR2 is FYNNEI in the germline V gene. The length of the CDR3 is 16 residues. With 5 bases clipped from V and 0 bases from J, the junction kept 5 bases outside the gene matches.

This chain links TRBV9 with TRBJ2-7; TRBD1 might be the D (6 bases). Trimming left V 2 bases short and J 5 bases short, with 11 bases between. Germline assignment: CDR1 SGDLS and CDR2 YYNGEE. The CDR3 has 13 amino acids. The CDR3 DNA reads TGTGCCAGCAGCGTCTCGACAGGTAACGAGCAGTACTTC. As protein: CASSVSTGNEQYF.

This chain connects TRBV6-5 to TRBJ2-7, with 10 bases matching TRBD1. Germline loops: CDR1 MNHEY, CDR2 SVGAGI. The CDR3 extends over 14 amino acids. Germline trimming cut 0 bases from V and 5 bases from J; bases unmatched to any gene: 1. The DNA of the CDR3 is TGTGCCAGCAGTTACTCGGGGACAGGGGACGAGCAGTACTTC. It is translated as CASSYSGTGDEQYF.

The J gene is TRBJ2-7, the V gene TRBV7-9, with TRBD1 matching over 10 bases. Germline V gene sequence: CDR1 SEHNR, CDR2 FQNEAQ (reference sequence). V dropped 4 bases and J dropped 3; count of bases not matched to a gene: 3. The CDR3 totals 14 residues. CDR3 DNA: TGTGCCAGCAGCTCGACAGGGGGCCGCTACGAGCAGTACTTC. Protein: CASSSTGGRYEQYF.

The chain employs TRBV29-1 and TRBJ2-1, with D hard to call. This CDR3 contains 14 residues. V was shortened by 6 bases and J by 3 bases, with 15 bases between the two germline ends. CDR1 and CDR2 from the germline V gene are SQVTM and ANQGSEA. CDR3 coding DNA: TGCAGCGTGTTCCCTTACGCGGTCTACAATGAGCAGTTCTTC. It codes for CSVFPYAVYNEQFF.

V usage is TRBV20-1 and J usage is TRBJ1-2; D may be TRBD1 (6 bases). The CDR3 loop spans 13 amino acids. Trimming cost V 5 bases and J 4 bases, with 14 bases left between them. Germline V lookup: CDR1 DFQATT, CDR2 SNEGSKA (reference sequence). For the CDR3, the DNA is TGCAGTGCTGAATGGACAGTAAGCTATGGCTACACCTTC. This sequence encodes CSAEWTVSYGYTF.